The rows below give T cell receptor beta chains drawn from one sample of a study of T cells in Graves' hyperthyroidism and ophthalmopathy. TCRdb reprocessed the multiplex PCR reads with MiXCR, giving one entry per CDR3 protein. The sample records approximately 620,000 distinct CDR3 sequences, more than 11% being singletons. Specimen: blood. The receptor set was obtained from a woman in her 30s with Graves' hyperthyroidism that later progressed to Graves' ophthalmopathy. Both conserved end residues are part of each CDR3.

v_call cdr3_aa
TRBV28 CASSAAGGTENNEQFF
TRBV12-3/TRBV12-4 CASSLLNNYGYTF
TRBV30 CAWSVTNRDSHHF
TRBV2 CASTDLQGSNQPQHF
TRBV20-1 CSATHGTPRNYGYTF
TRBV19 CASTTDRLNTEAFF
TRBV30 CAWSQYTGREPQHF
TRBV2 CASSQDRGGNEQYF
TRBV6-1 CASSRLEEGLETQYF
TRBV28 CASTDAYEQYF
TRBV29-1 CSVRLAAKGNEQFF
TRBV7-9 CASSSTDRGLGTEAFF
TRBV11-2 CASSFRAGGTEAFF
TRBV30 CAWSGGNTEAFF
TRBV7-8 CASSLVTPLEGNQPQHF
TRBV29-1 CSAQWGTGLNTIYF
TRBV19 CASSLEGTWGANVLTF
TRBV30 CAWSWAQLNTEAFF
TRBV12-3/TRBV12-4 CASSSQDRYTEAFF
TRBV12-5 CASGTRASTSLAGGELFF
TRBV29-1 CSVEGGASGHYSSYNEQFF
TRBV30 CAWSVQLQETQYF
TRBV4-1 CASSQNRISYEQYF
TRBV7-2 CASSLFLEEQFF
TRBV6-4 CASSSSFGVGNTIYF
TRBV7-2 CASSRLQGAPYNEQFF
TRBV9 CASSGRDYYEQYF
TRBV6-5 CASSYSEDRAYEQYF
TRBV28 CATGSSGISDTQYF
TRBV27 CASPLSDKAIYEQYF
TRBV28 CASSSIMNEQFF
TRBV18 CASSPNRGTEAFF
TRBV19 CASSIADGGYTF
TRBV18 CASSPGGGHSNQPQHF
TRBV20-1 CSPSGSPQTGAQYF
TRBV7-9 CASSLALPGNYEQYF
TRBV27 CASSAAGSYNEQFF
TRBV12-3/TRBV12-4 CASRDGDTNTGELFF
TRBV7-8 CASSLAISDSENSGNTIYF
TRBV6-5 CASSYSAAAAYEQYF
TRBV25-1 CASSDLAVSYEQYF
TRBV27 CASSNYLQETQYF
TRBV11-3 CASSFSGTELQETQYF
TRBV6-1 CASKSGLGRTGELFF
TRBV4-1 CASSPPGQGGNEQYF
TRBV9 CASSAGQVLMNTEAFF